This T cell receptor beta chain was identified during a study of T cells in Graves' hyperthyroidism and ophthalmopathy. The cohort's ophthalmopathy patients, a group with duration under 3 months, had a Clinical Activity Score of at least 3 and a NOSPECS grade of at least 4. About 10 ml of fresh peripheral blood supplied the PBMCs. On this clonotype itself: Its antigen is as yet unknown.

J lost 2 bases, V lost 3 bases, and 5 bases had no gene match. The germline V gene encodes CDR1 SNHLY and CDR2 FYNNEI. The CDR3 runs to 16 residues. Amplification yielded TCR beta CDR3 regions, with RNA transcripts as the source. HTBI primers were employed in a first-round RT-PCR of the TCR CDR3. MiXCR was run by TCRdb on the multiplex PCR reads, yielding one entry per CDR3 protein. The data contain hundreds of thousands of distinct CDR3 sequences, about 15% of them singletons. Points from the study as a whole: Using 13 V-J features, a model discriminated ophthalmopathy from stable hyperthyroidism. Most thyroid clonotypes with frequency above 0.001 were detected in blood.

The gene calls are TRBV2 and TRBJ2-3, with 10 positions matching TRBD2. Sequenced input: blood. The source is a man younger than 35 with Graves' ophthalmopathy. CDR3 amino acids: CASSEASGGPTDTQYF. In DNA form, the CDR3 reads TGTGCCAGCAGTGAGGCTAGCGGGGGCCCCACAGATACGCAGTATTTT.